This T cell receptor beta chain was found in a study of T cell repertoires in aging, cancer and after chemotherapy. Multiplex touch-down PCR with TRB-A/B primers amplified rearranged V-D-J TRB sequences. TCRdb redid the calling of the multiplex PCR reads with MiXCR, one entry per CDR3 protein. This table holds 3,500 to 4,500 distinct CDR3 sequences, under 30% found once. The CDR3 loop spans 12 amino acids. V was trimmed by 0 bases and J by 7 bases, leaving 7 bases between them. Germline V gives CDR1 SGHRS, CDR2 YFSETQ. The template was genomic DNA from peripheral blood, not RNA. This clonotype came up a few times.

The J gene is TRBJ1-2, the V gene TRBV5-1; the D is unclear. The source is a human donor with a solid tumor. Sequencing input: blood. The CDR3 region is CASSLEAAGYTF. CDR3 in DNA: TGCGCCAGCAGCTTGGAGGCTGCTGGCTACACCTTC. Filled out from reference TRBV5-1 and TRBJ1-2, the complete variable domain reads KAGVTQTPRYLIKTRGQQVTLSCSPISGHRSVSWYQQTPGQGLQFLFEYFSETQRNKGNFPGRFSGRQFSNSRSEMNVSTLELGDSALYLCASSLEAAGYTFGSGTRLTVV.